One T cell receptor beta chain is described in this entry. There are a few counts of this clonotype. There is no known antigen for this receptor. The record has no base qualities; no much larger clone is one base away. Donors were a few dozen systemically healthy Caucasian individuals from Russia aged roughly 6 to 90 years. Each donor gave ten milliliters of peripheral blood, drawn into EDTA-treated Vacutainer tubes. Ficoll-Paque density-gradient centrifugation was used to isolate PBMCs, with at least 6 million per sample. Trizol reagent was used to extract total RNA from the PBMCs, yielding at least 5 micrograms per sample. For every donor, an aliquot of PBMCs went through flow cytometry to measure the percentages of naive CD45RAhigh/CD27high T cells. This sample was taken from a study of blood T cells in healthy people across ages (dated by TCRdb to between 2015 and 2017). The study in broad terms: In model experiments, template switching captured about one uniquely barcoded TCR beta cDNA molecule for every two T cells. To track age-related changes in TCR beta repertoire diversity, the study relied on deep sequencing normalized with unique cDNA molecular identifiers. The donors were divided into four age groups: young (average around 17 years), middle-aged (over 35), aged (about 56) and long-lived (roughly 82). Using the same blood draw, the study looked at two additional independent replicas of 1 million unique cDNA reads for two donors, one aged 18 to 30 and the other aged 80 or older.

The library was made by 5' RACE. Sequencing was performed on an Illumina HiSeq 2500. A second PCR of about 6 to 11 cycles was performed with a sample-barcoded 5' primer and a J-beta primer mix. A unique molecular identifier was introduced onto each TCR beta cDNA molecule by a template-switch 5' adaptor carrying 12 random nucleotides. Each sample yielded at least 2.5 million CDR3-containing paired-end reads. The Mint cDNA synthesis kit, primed by a TRBC-specific oligonucleotide, was used to synthesize first-strand cDNA from all RNA. Following uracil-DNA glycosylase treatment, a first 18-cycle PCR with universal primers M1SS and BC2_uni_R was performed on all cDNA. In the original analysis: For normalization, 1 million high-quality reads were randomly selected from each sample, with every read carrying a distinct molecular identifier. Reads with shared molecular identifiers were discarded instead of being binned into consensus sequences. MiTCR, set to a Q25 quality threshold and the strictest error-elimination algorithm, was used for CDR3 identification, clonotype clustering and error correction. A nonparametric unseen species model using Euler transformation provided a lower-bound estimate of total TCR beta diversity. TCRdb cleaned the public reads at Q25 with fastp, built clones with MiXCR and kept in-frame beta chains. Entries are consolidated by CDR3 protein sequence, retaining the most common genes and DNA. V and J calls and clone size were set by TCRdb, not the authors. The sample records 600,000 to 1,000,000 distinct CDR3 sequences, 20% to 30% of which are singletons. Under 4% of the sample lies in the top ten.

Paper-wide results and their limitations: As age increased, observed TCR beta diversity per million T cells dropped in a roughly linear way, and a significant reduction was already evident by age about 40. Donor CMV infection status was unknown, potentially confounding age-related changes in expanded clonotypes. There was a strong correlation between observed TCR beta diversity and the percentage of naive T cells measured by flow cytometry. Because profiling used bulk unsorted PBMCs, naive and antigen-experienced compartments could not be compared conclusively. Compared with the aged group, more naive CD4+ T cells, fewer expanded clones and increased TCR diversity were shown by the long-lived group, suggesting age selection. Estimates of total diversity based on one million sequenced T cells were considered lower bounds and underestimates.

The germline V gene (reference sequence) provides CDR1 MNHEY and CDR2 SMNVEV. Trimming accounts for 4 bases at V and 2 bases at J, while the number of junction bases matched to no gene is 11. Its CDR3 holds 17 amino acids, cysteine through phenylalanine. Only the CDR3 DNA is retained, 51 bases long and in frame from the first base. Another study also made use of these data, one on T cells of mothers and their children. As the second study states: Nine systemically healthy Caucasian individuals, comprising three mothers and their six children, were included as donors. cDNA synthesis consumed the entire amount of extracted RNA, loaded at approximately 1.6 ug RNA in each 15 ul reaction. In the second PCR, sample barcodes and 2-4 random nucleotides were introduced via the M1S primer. Over 8.5 million TCR beta CDR3 reads were obtained for each mother, and some 3.1 million reads were obtained for each child. In both related and unrelated pairs, thymic selection shapes the output of TCR recombination in a similar way, with inherited differences having only a minor effect. Normalized repertoire overlap in related mother-child pairs was always slightly higher than in unrelated mother-child pairs, but the difference was never significant. No persistent microchimeric T cell clones were found, with a detection sensitivity of roughly 99 clones per million clonotypes. In the study, deep NGS was used to compare the TCR beta repertoires of mothers and children, and features distinguishing related mother-child pairs from unrelated individuals were sought. Mothers averaged around 40 +/- 4 years of age and children averaged around 10 +/- 4 years. After adapters were ligated using NEBNext reagents, the libraries underwent 100+100 nt paired-end sequencing on an Illumina HiSeq 2000. To prevent cross-contamination, the mother and child libraries were prepared a month apart and were sequenced in separate runs. For each donor, between roughly 500,000 and 2,200,000 distinct TCR beta clonotypes were identified. Naive TCR beta clonotypes were estimated from low-frequency clonotypes matched to each donor's FACS-determined naive share, without sorting.

In this chain, TRBV27 is recombined with TRBJ2-3; 8 bases in the middle match TRBD2. The source of this sequence is a boy aged 10-17 years in good health. Sample: blood. The CDR3 has the sequence CASSSRLLADYTDTQYF. The sequence in DNA is TGTGCCAGCAGTTCTCGCCTACTAGCGGACTACACAGATACGCAGTATTTT.